Shown below are 16 T cell receptor beta chains from a single sample sequenced in a study of blood T cell repertoires in COVID-19. TCRdb keeps only in-frame clones here, not all; method: immunoSEQ multiplex PCR. Of about 140,000 clones listed, 75% to 80% are singletons. Sequenced material: peripheral blood. The receptors derive from a woman between 50 and 59 years old with active or convalescent COVID-19.

In this sample, this clone turned up once. The chain combines TRBV6-2 or TRBV6-3 with TRBJ1-1, with D perhaps TRBD1 (6 bases). The CDR3 sequence is 17 residues long. Germline V gene data show CDR1 as MNHEY and CDR2 as SVGEGT. V lost 2 bases, J lost 1 base, and 17 bases lay in between. The CDR3 region is CASSYETGIGGNTEAFF. Here the CDR3 DNA reads TGTGCCAGCAGTTACGAAACAGGGATCGGAGGGAACACTGAAGCTTTCTTT.

The rearrangement joins TRBV2 to TRBJ1-3; possibly TRBD1 for D (5 bases). The CDR3 has 15 residues. Between the trimmed V and J ends, which lost 7 bases and 0 bases, there was a span of 13 bases. Germline CDR1 reads SNHLY; CDR2 reads FYNNEI. CDR3 bases: TGTGCCAGCACCGAGACAGCTCACTCTGGAAACACCATATATTTT. Amino acids: CASTETAHSGNTIYF.

This chain links TRBV15 with TRBJ2-6, with 9 bases aligning to TRBD2. The CDR3 runs 21 residues. With V trimmed by 0 bases and J by 2 bases, 14 bases remained unmatched. CDR1 LNHNV and CDR2 YYDKDF come from the germline V gene (reference sequence). CDR3 sequence reads: CATSRENFNWLAGPGANVLTF. The CDR3 DNA reads TGTGCCACCAGCAGAGAGAATTTTAACTGGCTAGCGGGACCTGGGGCCAACGTCCTGACTTTC.

This clone occurred once. The chain uses TRBV28 and TRBJ2-7, with 7 bases fitting TRBD2. The CDR3 contains 13 residues. V trimming: 10 bases; J trimming: 0 bases; junction bases outside the gene matches: 6. Germline V gives CDR1 MDHEN, CDR2 SYDVKM. CDR3 in DNA: TGTGCCACCCTTCGCGGGAGCTCCTACGAGCAGTACTTC. Amino acid sequence: CATLRGSSYEQYF.

The CDR3 region has the DNA TGCGCCAGCAGCTCTAACTCCCTAGCGCAGGTTCGTCGCACTGAAGCTTTCTTT. Translation: CASSSNSLAQVRRTEAFF. The chain links TRBV5-1 to TRBJ1-1; D gene unclear. The length of the CDR3 is 18 residues. Germline values: CDR1 SGHRS, CDR2 YFSETQ. Trimming took off 3 bases at V and 4 bases at J, with 25 bases between the two ends.

The chain links TRBV6-5 to TRBJ2-1; TRBD2 matches 7 bases. V was clipped by 4 bases and J by 3 bases; unmatched bases: 3. CDR3 length: 14 amino acids. Looked up from germline, CDR1 is MNHEY and CDR2 is SVGAGI. The CDR3: CASSSPSGYNEQFF. The CDR3 region has the DNA TGTGCCAGCAGTTCCCCTAGCGGCTACAATGAGCAGTTCTTC.

The chain carries TRBV7-2 and TRBJ1-1, with D unresolved. This CDR3 is built from 14 residues. Per germline, CDR1 SGHTA and CDR2 FQGNSA. Trimming left V 0 bases short and J 6 bases short, with 11 bases between. This CDR3 reads CASSLADFYAEAFF. CDR3 sequence (DNA): TGTGCCAGCAGCTTAGCGGACTTCTATGCTGAAGCTTTCTTT. Full variable domain (missing parts from reference TRBV7-2 and TRBJ1-1): GAGVSQSPSNKVTEKGKDVELRCDPISGHTALYWYRQSLGQGLEFLIYFQGNSAPDKSGLPSDRFSAERTGGSVSTLTIQRTQQEDSAVYLCASSLADFYAEAFFGQGTRLTVV.

V usage is TRBV13 and J usage is TRBJ2-1; 15 bases match TRBD2. After removal of 5 bases from V and 6 bases from J, the junction contained 5 bases not matched to a gene. This CDR3 contains 16 residues. Germline values: CDR1 PRHDT, CDR2 FYEKMQ (reference sequence). This CDR3 is CASSQPGLAGGNEQFF. In DNA form, the CDR3 reads TGTGCCAGCAGCCAACCGGGACTAGCGGGGGGCAATGAGCAGTTCTTC.

This rearrangement joins TRBV27 to TRBJ2-5, with 16 bases matching TRBD2. Germline assignment: CDR1 MNHEY and CDR2 SMNVEV (reference sequence). This CDR3 is built from 18 residues. J lost 2 bases, V lost 5 bases, and 8 bases had no gene match. The CDR3 coding sequence is TGTGCCAGCAGTGGGACGGGACTAGCGGGGGGGATACAAGAGACCCAGTACTTC. As protein: CASSGTGLAGGIQETQYF.

The V call is TRBV27, the J call TRBJ2-7, with D perhaps matching TRBD1 (7 bases). From germline, CDR1 is MNHEY and CDR2 SMNVEV (reference sequence). The CDR3 length is 14 residues. The germline V and J ends were trimmed by 4 bases and 4 bases, with 14 bases remaining between them. In DNA, the CDR3 is TGTGCCAGCAGTTCGACAGGGACTTTTTACGAGCAGTACTTC. This translates into CASSSTGTFYEQYF.

The chain uses TRBV5-1 and TRBJ1-2; D perhaps matches TRBD1 (6 bases). The CDR3 has 14 amino acids. V gave up 0 bases and J gave up 0 bases, with 6 bases separating them. CDR1 SGHRS and CDR2 YFSETQ come from the germline V gene. Written as DNA, the CDR3 is TGCGCCAGCAGCTTGGGGACAGCTAACTATGGCTACACCTTC. It translates to CASSLGTANYGYTF. The full variable domain, with the rest looked up from reference TRBV5-1 and TRBJ1-2, is KAGVTQTPRYLIKTRGQQVTLSCSPISGHRSVSWYQQTPGQGLQFLFEYFSETQRNKGNFPGRFSGRQFSNSRSEMNVSTLELGDSALYLCASSLGTANYGYTFGSGTRLTVV.

The chain employs TRBV7-2 and TRBJ1-2; D gene ambiguous. Trimming took off 7 bases at V and 6 bases at J, with 15 bases between the two ends. CDR1 is SGHTA and CDR2 is FQGNSA in the germline V gene. The CDR3 runs to 13 residues. This CDR3 reads CASTPLEGHGYTF. DNA for the CDR3: TGTGCCAGCACACCACTTGAGGGTCATGGCTACACCTTC.

The sample holds many counts of this clone. This chain connects TRBV13 to TRBJ2-1; maybe TRBD1 (6 bases). Germline CDR1 reads PRHDT; CDR2 reads FYEKMQ (reference sequence). This CDR3 spans 14 amino acids. V was pared by 5 bases and J by 8 bases, with 16 bases between. CDR3: CASSPRTGSDEQFF. The CDR3 DNA reads TGTGCCAGCAGCCCTCGAACAGGGAGCGATGAGCAGTTCTTC.

The CDR3 region has the DNA TGCGCCAGCAGCGTCAGACTAGCGGGAGACCACGAGCAGTACTTC. Protein sequence: CASSVRLAGDHEQYF. The chain links TRBV4-3 to TRBJ2-7; 12 positions agree with TRBD2. There are 15 residues in the CDR3. The trim removed 5 bases at V and 5 bases at J, leaving 7 bases unmatched. The germline V gene encodes CDR1 LGHNA and CDR2 YSLEER.

V gene TRBV30 combines with J gene TRBJ1-1; D might be TRBD1 (5 bases). The CDR3 sequence is 16 residues long. Per the germline V gene, CDR1 is GTSNPN and CDR2 is SVGIG (reference sequence). The ends were cut back, 0 bases at V and 1 base at J, with 15 bases in the middle. The CDR3 loop is CAWSVPGGGTNTEAFF. DNA of the CDR3: TGTGCCTGGAGTGTACCCGGGGGGGGGACGAACACTGAAGCTTTCTTT.

This clone was picked up a small number of times. V is TRBV5-6 and J is TRBJ1-6, with 8 bases identical to TRBD1. This CDR3 is 16 amino acids long. Germline V gene lookup returns CDR1 SGHDT and CDR2 YYEEEE. V shed 3 bases, J shed 7 bases, and the junction held 9 bases outside the gene matches. The CDR3 loop reads CASSWWTGMENSPLHF. CDR3 DNA sequence: TGTGCCAGCAGCTGGTGGACAGGGATGGAAAATTCACCCCTCCACTTT.